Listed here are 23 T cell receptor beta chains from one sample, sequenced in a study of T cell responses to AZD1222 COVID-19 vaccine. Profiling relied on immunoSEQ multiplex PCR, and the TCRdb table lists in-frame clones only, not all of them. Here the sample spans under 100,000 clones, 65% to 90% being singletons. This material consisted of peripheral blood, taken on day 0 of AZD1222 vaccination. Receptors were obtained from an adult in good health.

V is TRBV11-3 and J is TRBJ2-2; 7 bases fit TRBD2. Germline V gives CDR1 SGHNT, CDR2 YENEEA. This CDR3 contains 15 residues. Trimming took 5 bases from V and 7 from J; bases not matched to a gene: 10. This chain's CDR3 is CASSVGDYLGGELFF. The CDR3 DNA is TGTGCCAGCAGCGTGGGGGACTACCTGGGCGGGGAGCTGTTTTTT.

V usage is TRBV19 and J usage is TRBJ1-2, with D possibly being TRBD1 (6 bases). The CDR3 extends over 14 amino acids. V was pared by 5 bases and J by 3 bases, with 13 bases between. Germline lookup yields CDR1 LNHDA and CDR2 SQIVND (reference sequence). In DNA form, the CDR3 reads TGTGCCAGTAGTTACAGGGATCCCCACTATGGCTACACCTTC. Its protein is CASSYRDPHYGYTF.

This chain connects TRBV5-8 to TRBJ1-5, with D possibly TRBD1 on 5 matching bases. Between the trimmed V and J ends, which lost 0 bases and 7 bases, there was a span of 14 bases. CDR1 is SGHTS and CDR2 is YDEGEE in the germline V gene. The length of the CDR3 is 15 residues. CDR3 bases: TGTGCCAGCAGCTTGGCGGGGGTCCTCGGGCAGCCCCAGCATTTT. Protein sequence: CASSLAGVLGQPQHF.

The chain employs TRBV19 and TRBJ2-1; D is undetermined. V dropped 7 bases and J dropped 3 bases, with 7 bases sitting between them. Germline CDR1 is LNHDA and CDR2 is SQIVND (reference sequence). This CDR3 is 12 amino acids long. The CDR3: CASKENYNEQFF. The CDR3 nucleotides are TGTGCCAGTAAGGAGAACTACAATGAGCAGTTCTTC. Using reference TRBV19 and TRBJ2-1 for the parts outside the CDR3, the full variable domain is DGGITQSPKYLFRKEGQNVTLSCEQNLNHDAMYWYRQDPGQGLRLIYYSQIVNDFQKGDIAEGYSVSREKKESFPLTVTSAQKNPTAFYLCASKENYNEQFFGPGTRLTVL.

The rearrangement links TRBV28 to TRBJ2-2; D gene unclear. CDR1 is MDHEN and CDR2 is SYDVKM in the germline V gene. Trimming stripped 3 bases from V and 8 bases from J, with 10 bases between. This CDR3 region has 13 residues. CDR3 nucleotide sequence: TGTGCCAGCAGTTTCCCGGGCCTTGGGGAGCTGTTTTTT. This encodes CASSFPGLGELFF.

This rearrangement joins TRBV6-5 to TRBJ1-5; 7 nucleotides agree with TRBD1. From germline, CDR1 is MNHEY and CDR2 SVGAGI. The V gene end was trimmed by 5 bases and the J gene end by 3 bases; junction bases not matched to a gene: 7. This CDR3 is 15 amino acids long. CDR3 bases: TGTGCCAGCAGTAAATTGACAGGGTCCAATCAGCCCCAGCATTTT. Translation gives CASSKLTGSNQPQHF.

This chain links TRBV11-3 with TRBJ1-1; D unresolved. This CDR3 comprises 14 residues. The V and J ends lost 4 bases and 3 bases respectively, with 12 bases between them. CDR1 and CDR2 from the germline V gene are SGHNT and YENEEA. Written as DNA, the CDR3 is TGTGCCAGCAGCTCCCTTGGGTCTGACACTGAAGCTTTCTTT. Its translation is CASSSLGSDTEAFF. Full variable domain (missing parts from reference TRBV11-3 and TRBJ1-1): EAGVVQSPRYKIIEKKQPVAFWCNPISGHNTLYWYLQNLGQGPELLIRYENEEAVDDSQLPKDRFSAERLKGVDSTLKIQPAELGDSAVYLCASSSLGSDTEAFFGQGTRLTVV.

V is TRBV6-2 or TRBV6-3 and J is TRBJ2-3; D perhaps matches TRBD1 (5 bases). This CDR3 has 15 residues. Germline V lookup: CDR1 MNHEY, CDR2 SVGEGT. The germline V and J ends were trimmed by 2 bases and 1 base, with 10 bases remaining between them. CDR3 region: CASSYVGRGTDTQYF. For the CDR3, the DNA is TGTGCCAGCAGTTACGTAGGCAGGGGCACAGATACGCAGTATTTT.

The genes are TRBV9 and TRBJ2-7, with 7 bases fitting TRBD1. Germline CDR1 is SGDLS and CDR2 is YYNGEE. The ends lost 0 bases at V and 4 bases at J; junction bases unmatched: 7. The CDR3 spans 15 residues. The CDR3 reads CASSVGTGPQYEQYF. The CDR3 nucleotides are TGTGCCAGCAGCGTAGGGACAGGACCTCAATACGAGCAGTACTTC.

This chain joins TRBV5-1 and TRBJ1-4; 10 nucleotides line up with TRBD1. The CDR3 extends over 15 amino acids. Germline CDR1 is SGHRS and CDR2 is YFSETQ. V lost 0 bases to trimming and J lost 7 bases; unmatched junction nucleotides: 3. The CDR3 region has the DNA TGCGCCAGCAGCTTGGTGGGACAGGGGACTGAAAAACTGTTTTTT. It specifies CASSLVGQGTEKLFF.

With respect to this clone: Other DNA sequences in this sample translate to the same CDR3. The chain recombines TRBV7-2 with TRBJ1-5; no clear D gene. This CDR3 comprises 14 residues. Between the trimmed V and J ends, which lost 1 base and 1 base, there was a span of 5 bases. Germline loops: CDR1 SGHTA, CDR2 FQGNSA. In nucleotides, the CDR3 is TGTGCCAGCAGCTTAGAGCTGAGCAATCAGCCCCAGCATTTT. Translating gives CASSLELSNQPQHF.

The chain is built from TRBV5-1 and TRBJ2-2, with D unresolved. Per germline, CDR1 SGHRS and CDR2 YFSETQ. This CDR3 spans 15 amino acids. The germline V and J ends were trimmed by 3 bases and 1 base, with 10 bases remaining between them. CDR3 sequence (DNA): TGCGCCAGCAGCTCGGACGGATGGAACACCGGGGAGCTGTTTTTT. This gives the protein CASSSDGWNTGELFF.

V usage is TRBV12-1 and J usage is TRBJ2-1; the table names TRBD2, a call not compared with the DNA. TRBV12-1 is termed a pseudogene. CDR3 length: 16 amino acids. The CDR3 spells CASSSLTSGGGNEQFF. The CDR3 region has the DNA TGTGCCAGCAGCTCCCTCACTAGCGGGGGGGGCAATGAGCAGTTCTTC.

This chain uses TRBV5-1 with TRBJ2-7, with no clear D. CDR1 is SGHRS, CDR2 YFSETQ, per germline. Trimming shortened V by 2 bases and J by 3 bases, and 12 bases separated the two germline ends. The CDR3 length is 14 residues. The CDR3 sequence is CASSFQQPGYEQYF. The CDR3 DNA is TGCGCCAGCAGCTTCCAACAGCCCGGCTACGAGCAGTACTTC.

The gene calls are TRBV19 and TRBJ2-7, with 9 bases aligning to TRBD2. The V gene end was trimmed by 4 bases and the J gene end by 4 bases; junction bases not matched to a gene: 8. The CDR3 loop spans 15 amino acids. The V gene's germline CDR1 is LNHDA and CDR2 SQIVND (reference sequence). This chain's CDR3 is CASSTIAGVEYEQYF. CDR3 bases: TGTGCCAGTAGTACGATAGCGGGAGTAGAGTACGAGCAGTACTTC.

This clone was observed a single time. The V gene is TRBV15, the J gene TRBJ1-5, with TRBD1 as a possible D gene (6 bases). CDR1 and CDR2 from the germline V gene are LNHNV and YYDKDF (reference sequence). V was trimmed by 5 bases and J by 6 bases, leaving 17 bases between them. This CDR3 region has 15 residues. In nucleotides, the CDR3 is TGTGCCACCAGCTTACGTGGGACATCCCGTCAGCCCCAGCATTTT. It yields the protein CATSLRGTSRQPQHF.

The CDR3 sequence: CSVIPSGSVAEQYF. As DNA, the CDR3 is TGCAGCGTAATACCAAGCGGGAGCGTAGCCGAGCAGTACTTC. The rearrangement joins TRBV29-1 to TRBJ2-7, with TRBD2 matching over 8 bases. This CDR3 region has 14 residues. V dropped 6 bases and J dropped 6; count of bases not matched to a gene: 13. Per the germline V gene, CDR1 is SQVTM and CDR2 is ANQGSEA.

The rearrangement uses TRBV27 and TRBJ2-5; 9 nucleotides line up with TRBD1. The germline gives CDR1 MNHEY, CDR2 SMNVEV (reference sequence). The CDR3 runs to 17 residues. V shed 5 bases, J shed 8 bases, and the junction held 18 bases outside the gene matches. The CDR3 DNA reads TGTGCCAGCAGTCGGTACTCGGGACAGGGAGTACAATTCACCCAGTACTTC. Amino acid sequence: CASSRYSGQGVQFTQYF.

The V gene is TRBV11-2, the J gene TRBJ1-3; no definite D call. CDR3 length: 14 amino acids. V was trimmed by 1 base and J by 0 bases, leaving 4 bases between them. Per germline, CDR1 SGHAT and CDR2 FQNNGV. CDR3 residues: CASSLGPSGNTIYF. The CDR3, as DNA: TGTGCCAGCAGCTTAGGTCCCTCTGGAAACACCATATATTTT.

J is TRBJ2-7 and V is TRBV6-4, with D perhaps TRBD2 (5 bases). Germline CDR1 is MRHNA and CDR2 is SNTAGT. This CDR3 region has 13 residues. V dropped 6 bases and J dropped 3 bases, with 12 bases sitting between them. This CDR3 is CASSPGVGYEQYF. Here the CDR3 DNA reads TGTGCCAGCAGCCCCGGGGTTGGCTACGAGCAGTACTTC.

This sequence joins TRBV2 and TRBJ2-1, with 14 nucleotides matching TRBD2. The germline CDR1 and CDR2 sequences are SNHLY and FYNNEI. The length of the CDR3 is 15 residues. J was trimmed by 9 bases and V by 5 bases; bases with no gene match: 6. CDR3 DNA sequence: TGTGCCAGCAGTACCGGACTAGCGGGAGGTACTGAGCAGTTCTTC. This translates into CASSTGLAGGTEQFF.

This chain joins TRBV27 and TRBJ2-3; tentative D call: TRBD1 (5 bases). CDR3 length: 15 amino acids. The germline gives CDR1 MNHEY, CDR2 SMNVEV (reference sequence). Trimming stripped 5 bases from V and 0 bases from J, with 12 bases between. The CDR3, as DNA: TGTGCCAGCAGTCTAAGGACACCTAGCACAGATACGCAGTATTTT. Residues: CASSLRTPSTDTQYF.

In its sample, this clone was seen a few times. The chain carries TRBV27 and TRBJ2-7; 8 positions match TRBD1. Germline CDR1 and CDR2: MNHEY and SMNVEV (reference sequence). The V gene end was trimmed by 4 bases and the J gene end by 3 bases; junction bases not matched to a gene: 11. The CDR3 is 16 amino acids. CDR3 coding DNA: TGTGCCAGCAGTTATAGGGCAGGGGGCGACCTCTACGAGCAGTACTTC. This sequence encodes CASSYRAGGDLYEQYF.